Shown below are 25 T cell receptor beta chains from a single sample sequenced in a study of response to subunit inactivated influenza vaccine (dated by TCRdb to 2016 to 2019). Libraries were built with RT-PCR. Sequencing was performed on an Illumina HiSeq 2500. TCRdb reran the public reads through fastp at Q25 and MiXCR, keeping productive beta chains. Every CDR3 protein is listed once, alongside the most common genes and DNA of its rows. Within this sample are about 240,000 distinct CDR3 sequences, with 12% of them counted one time only. The ten largest make up roughly 7.7% of the sample. This specimen consisted of non-naive T cells sorted from PBMCs, obtained approximately 15 days before vaccination. This specimen's cell subset or site label, per the study, means: memory T cell fraction. Receptors were obtained from a man in his fifties who received an inactivated influenza vaccine. Donor details come from another sample of the same person, matched by shared clones.

V usage is TRBV28 and J usage is TRBJ1-6; TRBD1 agrees at 7 bases. V trimming: 6 bases; J trimming: 4 bases; junction bases outside the gene matches: 12. This CDR3 is 17 amino acids long. Germline V lookup: CDR1 MDHEN, CDR2 SYDVKM. DNA for the CDR3: TGTGCCAGCAGCCCAAATACAGGGGACCGGTATAATTCACCCCTCCACTTT. Amino acid sequence: CASSPNTGDRYNSPLHF. Supplemented by reference TRBV28 and TRBJ1-6, the full variable domain reads DVKVTQSSRYLVKRTGEKVFLECVQDMDHENMFWYRQDPGLGLRLIYFSYDVKMKEKGDIPEGYSVSREKKERFSLILESASTNQTSMYLCASSPNTGDRYNSPLHFGNGTRLTVT.

This clonotype was seen a few times. The rearrangement uses TRBV4-1 and TRBJ2-1; TRBD1 matches 12 bases. The CDR3 has 16 residues. After removal of 4 bases from V and 6 bases from J, the junction contained 7 bases not matched to a gene. The germline V gene encodes CDR1 MGHRA and CDR2 YSYEKL. As DNA, the CDR3 is TGCGCCAGCAGCCCAAGGGGACAGGGGGCGCGCAATGAGCAGTTCTTC. This sequence encodes CASSPRGQGARNEQFF.

The chain joins TRBV20-1 to TRBJ2-5; 7 nucleotides match TRBD1. Germline V gene sequence: CDR1 DFQATT, CDR2 SNEGSKA (reference sequence). The length of the CDR3 is 14 residues. V lost 1 base to trimming and J lost 5 bases; unmatched junction nucleotides: 7. CDR3 protein: CSARVLGGAETQYF. CDR3 DNA: TGCAGTGCTAGAGTCCTAGGGGGCGCCGAGACCCAGTACTTC.

The chain couples TRBV10-3 to TRBJ1-1, with no clear D. This CDR3 is built from 12 residues. V lost 10 bases and J 8 bases, leaving 17 bases between the germline ends. The germline gives CDR1 ENHRY, CDR2 SYGVKD. CDR3 protein: CATGTATGEAFF. DNA for the CDR3: TGTGCCACCGGAACGGCGACGGGGGAAGCTTTCTTT.

This clonotype has ten or more counts. This chain connects TRBV6-2 or TRBV6-3 to TRBJ2-4; 7 positions agree with TRBD1. With V trimmed by 3 bases and J by 3 bases, 17 bases remained unmatched. Germline V gives CDR1 MNHEY, CDR2 SVGEGT. This CDR3 comprises 19 residues. Written as DNA, the CDR3 is TGTGCCAGCAGTTATCCTATAAGCCTTGACAGGGACGGCAAAAACATTCAGTACTTC. Encoded protein: CASSYPISLDRDGKNIQYF.

The chain uses TRBV5-1 and TRBJ2-7, with TRBD1 matching over 9 bases. Trimming took 4 bases from V and 4 from J; bases not matched to a gene: 12. Germline assignment: CDR1 SGHRS and CDR2 YFSETQ. The CDR3 sequence is 16 residues long. CDR3 coding DNA: TGCGCCAGCAGCCCGTCAACAGGGGGCATCGGATACGAGCAGTACTTC. This encodes CASSPSTGGIGYEQYF.

This clonotype showed up many times. This chain connects TRBV4-3 to TRBJ2-3; 7 bases line up with TRBD2. From germline, CDR1 is LGHNA and CDR2 YSLEER. CDR3 length: 13 residues. V shed 4 bases and J 6 bases; nucleotides not matched to a gene: 4. CDR3 sequence reads: CASSPRGVDTQYF. The CDR3 DNA sequence: TGCGCCAGCAGCCCCCGGGGGGTGGATACGCAGTATTTT.

This clonotype was counted ten times or more. V gene TRBV9 combines with J gene TRBJ2-5, with TRBD2 matching 8 bases. Germline CDR1 reads SGDLS; CDR2 reads YYNGEE. With 0 bases clipped from V and 3 bases from J, the junction kept 7 bases outside the gene matches. The length of the CDR3 is 16 residues. CDR3 loop: CASSVATGLGEETQYF. The CDR3 coding sequence is TGTGCCAGCAGCGTAGCTACGGGACTAGGGGAAGAGACCCAGTACTTC.

The table lists this clonotype with many counts. The J gene is TRBJ2-2, the V gene TRBV4-1; D not certain. With 0 bases removed from V and 1 base from J, the gap between germline ends came to 12 bases. Germline V gene sequence: CDR1 MGHRA, CDR2 YSYEKL. The CDR3 runs 17 residues. In DNA form, the CDR3 reads TGCGCCAGCAGCCAAGATATCGCAGCTATGAACACCGGGGAGCTGTTTTTT. Protein: CASSQDIAAMNTGELFF.

V and J are TRBV7-9 and TRBJ2-4, with D unclear. Per the germline V gene, CDR1 is SEHNR and CDR2 is FQNEAQ (reference sequence). The CDR3 contains 16 residues. With 1 base removed from V and 1 base from J, the gap between germline ends came to 11 bases. The CDR3 coding sequence is TGTGCCAGCAGCTTAGAGGTACCTGGGGCCAAAAACATTCAGTACTTC. Its translation: CASSLEVPGAKNIQYF. The full variable domain, in which reference TRBV7-9 and TRBJ2-4 provide the parts outside the CDR3, is DTGVSQNPRHKITKRGQNVTFRCDPISEHNRLYWYRQTLGQGPEFLTYFQNEAQLEKSRLLSDRFSAERPKGSFSTLEIQRTEQGDSAMYLCASSLEVPGAKNIQYFGAGTRLSVL.

This clonotype was observed at least ten times. The CDR3 region is CASKNGGLADTGELFF. CDR3 DNA sequence: TGTGCCAGCAAGAACGGAGGACTAGCGGACACCGGGGAGCTGTTTTTT. V and J are TRBV6-1 and TRBJ2-2; 10 positions match TRBD2. Germline CDR1 reads MNHNS; CDR2 reads SASEGT. The CDR3 extends over 16 amino acids. With 7 bases clipped from V and 3 bases from J, the junction kept 8 bases outside the gene matches.

At least ten counts were recorded for this clonotype. This chain links TRBV9 with TRBJ2-3; no firm D call. The germline V and J ends were trimmed by 0 bases and 4 bases, with 6 bases remaining between them. Germline V gene data show CDR1 as SGDLS and CDR2 as YYNGEE. This CDR3 contains 13 residues. CDR3 protein: CASSVDDADTQYF. The CDR3 DNA reads as TGTGCCAGCAGCGTAGATGATGCAGATACGCAGTATTTT.

This clonotype has more than one count but fewer than ten. The chain carries TRBV12-3 or TRBV12-4 and TRBJ2-2, with no clear D. This CDR3 has 14 residues. V was pared by 7 bases and J by 0 bases, with 9 bases between. The CDR3 DNA sequence: TGTGCCAGCAAACCACTCTCGAACACCGGGGAGCTGTTTTTT. It specifies CASKPLSNTGELFF.

This clonotype was seen a handful of times. V is TRBV7-9 and J is TRBJ1-1; no definite D call. V was cut by 3 bases and J by 4 bases, with 6 bases left in between. The CDR3 extends over 12 amino acids. The V gene's germline CDR1 is SEHNR and CDR2 FQNEAQ (reference sequence). CDR3 in DNA: TGTGCCAGCAGCTTCGGGAGCACTGAAGCTTTCTTT. Its protein product is CASSFGSTEAFF.

This clonotype was seen a few times. The chain couples TRBV6-2 or TRBV6-3 to TRBJ2-2, with D possibly being TRBD2 (6 bases). Trimming pared 0 bases from V and 3 bases from J, leaving 14 bases between. CDR1 is MNHEY and CDR2 is SVGEGT in the germline V gene. The length of the CDR3 is 17 residues. This CDR3 is CASSYSESGVYTGELFF. As DNA, the CDR3 is TGTGCCAGCAGTTACTCGGAGTCGGGAGTATACACCGGGGAGCTGTTTTTT.

Comment on this clonotype: One junction end does not reproduce the germline sequence, and a read error may be involved. This chain uses TRBV10-3 with TRBJ2-2; TRBD1 is a possible D gene (6 bases). The CDR3 has 15 amino acids. CDR1 is ENHRY, CDR2 SYGVKD, per germline. DNA for the CDR3: TGTTCCATCAGTGAGTCCACAGGGACCACCGGGGAGCTGTTTTTT. It translates to CSISESTGTTGELFF.

This clonotype was found a few times. J is TRBJ1-6 and V is TRBV7-2, with D unresolved. Germline V gene data show CDR1 as SGHTA and CDR2 as FQGNSA. V lost 5 bases, J lost 3 bases, and 14 bases lay in between. The CDR3 consists of 16 residues. CDR3 sequence: CASSPQEGRYNSPLHF. In nucleotides, the CDR3 is TGTGCCAGCAGCCCACAAGAGGGTCGCTATAATTCACCCCTCCACTTT.

This clonotype showed up many times. The rearrangement uses TRBV11-1 and TRBJ2-1; D may match TRBD1 or TRBD2 (5 bases each). CDR3 length: 9 residues. V was cut by 8 bases and J by 13 bases, with 9 bases left in between. The V gene's germline CDR1 is SGHAT and CDR2 FQDESV (reference sequence). CDR3 coding DNA: TGTGCCAGCGGGGGACCACAGTTCTTC. Amino acids: CASGGPQFF. Full variable domain (remainder filled in from reference TRBV11-1 and TRBJ2-1): EAEVAQSPRYKITEKSQAVAFWCDPISGHATLYWYRQILGQGPELLVQFQDESVVDDSQLPKDRFSAERLKGVDSTLKIQPAELGDSAMYLCASGGPQFFGPGTRLTVL.

This rearrangement joins TRBV14 to TRBJ1-6, with a tentative D call TRBD1 (5 bases). The CDR3 sequence is 15 residues long. Germline assignment: CDR1 SGHDN and CDR2 FVKESK. V was cut by 3 bases and J by 4 bases, with 10 bases left in between. DNA for the CDR3: TGTGCCAGCAGCCACCAGGGCGGTTATAATTCACCCCTCCACTTT. This sequence encodes CASSHQGGYNSPLHF.

Concerning this clonotype itself: One end of the junction is discordant with germline, which a read error may explain. J is TRBJ2-2 and V is TRBV3-1, with TRBD1 identical over 9 bases. The germline V gene has CDR1 LGHDT and CDR2 YNNKEL (reference sequence). The CDR3 consists of 19 residues. CDR3 sequence: CASCQDTTRDRAGTGELFF. CDR3 DNA: TGTGCCAGCTGCCAAGACACTACCCGGGACAGGGCCGGCACCGGGGAGCTGTTTTTT.

At least ten counts were recorded for this clonotype. The chain links TRBV28 to TRBJ2-3; 7 bases agree with TRBD2. Germline V gene data show CDR1 as MDHEN and CDR2 as SYDVKM. The CDR3 loop spans 15 amino acids. V lost 4 bases and J lost 0; bases outside the gene matches: 4. The CDR3 coding sequence is TGTGCCAGCAGTTCGGGAGGCCTTAGCACAGATACGCAGTATTTT. Translating it yields CASSSGGLSTDTQYF.

The chain recombines TRBV20-1 with TRBJ2-7; 10 bases map to TRBD2. J lost 4 bases, V lost 5 bases, and 8 bases had no gene match. CDR1 and CDR2 (germline): DFQATT, SNEGSKA (reference sequence). The CDR3 extends over 14 amino acids. The CDR3 sequence is CSADPQRGGYEQYF. CDR3 nucleotide sequence: TGCAGTGCTGACCCCCAGCGGGGGGGGTACGAGCAGTACTTC.

The chain employs TRBV5-6 and TRBJ1-1; D is perhaps TRBD1 (5 bases). This CDR3 contains 17 residues. V lost 2 bases and J lost 1, with 18 bases in between. The germline V gene encodes CDR1 SGHDT and CDR2 YYEEEE. Written as DNA, the CDR3 is TGTGCCAGCAGCTTTCCAGGGCCCTTGACCGCGAACACTGAAGCTTTCTTT. Its protein product is CASSFPGPLTANTEAFF. Looking up the rest from reference TRBV5-6 and TRBJ1-1 gives the full variable domain: DAGVTQSPTHLIKTRGQQVTLRCSPKSGHDTVSWYQQALGQGPQFIFQYYEEEERQRGNFPDRFSGHQFPNYSSELNVNALLLGDSALYLCASSFPGPLTANTEAFFGQGTRLTVV.

The chain combines TRBV7-2 with TRBJ1-6, with D unclear. CDR1 SGHTA and CDR2 FQGNSA come from the germline V gene. CDR3 length: 15 residues. Trimming shortened V by 1 base and J by 5 bases, and 9 bases separated the two germline ends. CDR3 in amino acids: CASSLVTGDNSPLHF. The CDR3, as DNA: TGTGCCAGCAGCTTAGTGACGGGCGATAATTCACCCCTCCACTTT.

The table lists this clonotype with many counts. The chain recombines TRBV6-2 or TRBV6-3 with TRBJ2-3; no definite D call. The CDR3 runs 14 residues. CDR1 is MNHEY, CDR2 SVGEGT, per germline. Trimming pared 2 bases from V and 2 bases from J, leaving 8 bases between. DNA for the CDR3: TGTGCCAGCAGTTACGGGCTGGACACAGATACGCAGTATTTT. It specifies CASSYGLDTDTQYF.